The 12 T cell receptor beta chains listed next were all sequenced from one sample in a study of T cell responses to AZD1222 COVID-19 vaccine (dated by TCRdb to the early 2020s). According to the study, the label for this sample's time point signals: about 28 days (+/-7) after the second vaccine dose. What this sample's treatment or condition label stands for: meningococcal conjugate vaccine given as trial control. To prepare the library, the immunoSEQ multiplex PCR assay was applied. TCRdb holds this immuneACCESS table with in-frame rearrangements only. Some clones are missing; in checked studies, unresolved V genes explain under half, and the rest has no known cause. A total of 170,000 or so clones appear in this sample, over 80% of them only once. About 1% of the sample goes to the ten largest clones. Sequences were derived from peripheral blood, sampled 28 days after the second dose of the MenACWY control vaccine. These receptors all come from an adult who received the MenACWY meningococcal vaccine as a control.

The chain employs TRBV9 and TRBJ2-2; D uncertain. V was clipped by 1 base and J by 5 bases, with 9 bases between them. From germline, CDR1 is SGDLS and CDR2 YYNGEE. CDR3 length: 14 residues. Written as DNA, the CDR3 is TGTGCCAGCAGCGTAATCTGGAGTACCGGGGAGCTGTTTTTT. Its protein product is CASSVIWSTGELFF. The full variable domain, completed using reference TRBV9 and TRBJ2-2, is DSGVTQTPKHLITATGQRVTLRCSPRSGDLSVYWYQQSLDQGLQFLIQYYNGEERAKGNILERFSAQQFPDLHSELNLSSLELGDSALYFCASSVIWSTGELFFGEGSRLTVL.

The chain is built from TRBV21-1 and TRBJ2-1. TRBV21-1 is designated a pseudogene. The CDR3 is 19 amino acids. The CDR3 DNA is TGTGCCAGCAGCAAAGTTCAGGACCGAAAGCCGCCATCCTACAATGAGCAGTTCTTC. Amino acids: CASSKVQDRKPPSYNEQFF.

This sequence joins TRBV7-9 and TRBJ2-3; 13 nucleotides agree with TRBD2. In germline, CDR1 is SEHNR, CDR2 FQNEAQ (reference sequence). The CDR3 consists of 16 residues. J was trimmed by 7 bases and V by 4 bases; bases with no gene match: 8. The CDR3 region is CASSSRTSGGPHTQYF. Written as DNA, the CDR3 is TGTGCCAGCAGCTCTAGGACTAGCGGGGGACCGCATACGCAGTATTTT.

The chain uses TRBV27 and TRBJ1-4; D possibly corresponds to TRBD1 (6 bases). V was shortened by 4 bases and J by 7 bases, with 13 bases between the two germline ends. Germline CDR1 reads MNHEY; CDR2 reads SMNVEV (reference sequence). The CDR3 has 14 residues. CDR3 sequence: CASSSHRETEKLFF. CDR3 in DNA: TGTGCCAGCAGTTCCCACAGGGAAACTGAAAAACTGTTTTTT.

This clone was seen a handful of times. The genes are TRBV9 and TRBJ1-2, with no clear D. The CDR3 consists of 14 residues. V was clipped by 1 base and J by 7 bases, with 14 bases between them. Germline loops: CDR1 SGDLS, CDR2 YYNGEE. The CDR3 reads CASSVFSEGSGYTF. CDR3 nucleotides: TGTGCCAGCAGCGTATTCTCCGAGGGCAGTGGCTACACCTTC.

CDR3 sequence: CASRYSGGNNEQFF. CDR3 in DNA: TGTGCCAGCAGGTATAGCGGGGGCAACAATGAGCAGTTCTTC. The V and J genes are TRBV6-5 and TRBJ2-1; 9 bases align to TRBD2. After removal of 6 bases from V and 5 bases from J, the junction contained 5 bases not matched to a gene. This CDR3 is built from 14 residues. The V gene's germline CDR1 is MNHEY and CDR2 SVGAGI.

The gene calls are TRBV2 and TRBJ1-5; TRBD1 is a possible D gene (5 bases). Looked up from germline, CDR1 is SNHLY and CDR2 is FYNNEI. CDR3 length: 16 amino acids. V was trimmed by 5 bases and J by 4 bases, leaving 18 bases between them. In nucleotides, the CDR3 is TGTGCCAGCAGTCTGACCGGCTGGGACGTAAATCAGCCCCAGCATTTT. Protein: CASSLTGWDVNQPQHF.

This clone occurred a few times. CDR3 region: CAWSRDKPSHNYGYTF. Written as DNA, the CDR3 is TGTGCCTGGAGCAGGGACAAGCCTTCCCATAACTATGGCTACACCTTC. The chain joins TRBV30 to TRBJ1-2, with a possible D match to TRBD1 (6 bases). V was shortened by 3 bases and J by 1 base, with 18 bases between the two germline ends. CDR1 and CDR2 from the germline V gene are GTSNPN and SVGIG (reference sequence). This CDR3 has 16 amino acids. Supplemented by reference TRBV30 and TRBJ1-2, the full variable domain reads SQTIHQWPATLVQPVGSPLSLECTVEGTSNPNLYWYRQAAGRGLQLLFYSVGIGQISSEVPQNLSASRPQDRQFILSSKKLLLSDSGFYLCAWSRDKPSHNYGYTFGSGTRLTVV.

The chain uses TRBV7-9 and TRBJ2-3; 9 bases line up with TRBD1. V lost 11 bases to trimming and J lost 6 bases; unmatched junction nucleotides: 12. The CDR3 has 14 residues. Germline V gene sequence: CDR1 SEHNR, CDR2 FQNEAQ (reference sequence). The CDR3 sequence is CAGGQGSLGDTQYF. The CDR3 bases are TGTGCCGGGGGACAGGGAAGTTTGGGGGATACGCAGTATTTT.

J is TRBJ2-3 and V is TRBV7-9, with D unresolved. The V end was cut by 0 bases, the J end by 6 bases, with 13 bases between. The CDR3 loop spans 15 amino acids. Germline V gene sequence: CDR1 SEHNR, CDR2 FQNEAQ (reference sequence). CDR3 in amino acids: CASSLAWVAGDTQYF. CDR3 sequence (DNA): TGTGCCAGCAGCTTAGCGTGGGTAGCCGGGGATACGCAGTATTTT.

J is TRBJ1-3 and V is TRBV12-3 or TRBV12-4; 7 nucleotides line up with TRBD1. CDR3 length equals 13 residues. The CDR3 sequence: CAWDSGSGNTIYF. CDR3 bases: TGTGCGTGGGACAGCGGCTCTGGAAACACCATATATTTT.

The chain couples TRBV6-6 to TRBJ2-7; a possible D gene is TRBD1 (6 bases). Germline CDR1 and CDR2: MNHNY and SVGAGI (reference sequence). The CDR3 consists of 13 residues. The germline V and J ends were trimmed by 6 bases and 3 bases, with 12 bases remaining between them. Here the CDR3 reads CASSRDIDYEQYF. CDR3 nucleotide sequence: TGTGCCAGCAGCCGGGACATAGACTACGAGCAGTACTTC.